This TCR beta chain was recorded in a study of CD8+ T cells in alopecia areata. This CDR3 has 13 amino acids. Looked up from germline, CDR1 is MNHEY and CDR2 is SMNVEV (reference sequence). Germline trimming cut 5 bases from V and 3 bases from J; bases unmatched to any gene: 1. RNA extraction and reverse transcription yielded cDNA as sequencing template. Assay used: immunoSEQ multiplex PCR; TCRdb lists only in-frame clones, some missing. Among 60,000 to 65,000 clones listed, roughly 46% were seen once. The V and J genes are TRBV27 and TRBJ2-7; 10 bases agree with TRBD1. The sample was NKG2D-low CD8+ T cells sorted from blood. This sequence originates from a human donor with alopecia areata. CDR3 sequence: CASSGQGDYEQYF. The CDR3 bases are TGTGCCAGCAGTGGACAGGGGGACTACGAGCAGTACTTC.